This record looks at one T cell receptor (beta chain) sequence and its context. Clones were sequenced by immunoSEQ multiplex PCR, and TCRdb holds only the in-frame ones, with some missing. The profile shows 1.5 million to 2.5 million clones, roughly 94% of them singletons. This sample is part of a study of shared clonotypes between healthy human individuals. The germline V gene has CDR1 LGHNA and CDR2 YSLEER. The length of the CDR3 is 16 residues. The trim removed 0 bases at V and 4 bases at J, leaving 9 bases unmatched. Only CD45RO-negative cells positively selected for CCR7 counted as naive CD8 cells, so terminally differentiated effector memory CD45RA+ cells were excluded.

The chain links TRBV4-3 to TRBJ2-7; 7 bases are a match to TRBD2. Material for sequencing was naive CD8+ T cells sorted from blood. This TCR derives from a man between 18 and 29 years old in good health. In DNA, the CDR3 is TGCGCCAGCAGCCAAGATTGGGAGGGAGGGCTGTACGAGCAGTACTTC. Its translation: CASSQDWEGGLYEQYF.